The 13 T cell receptor beta chains below come from one sample, sequenced in a study of OX40 agonist ivuxolimab in advanced cancers. Here immunoSEQ multiplex PCR was the method, and the copy in TCRdb shows in-frame clones only, minus some. The sample has tens of thousands of clones; roughly 79% are singletons. This material consisted of CD4+ or CD8+ T cells sorted from blood, taken in a trial of the OX40 agonist ivuxolimab. These receptors all come from an adult with an advanced solid tumor such as melanoma, head and neck, liver or kidney cancer.

This clone appeared a single time. The chain couples TRBV28 to TRBJ2-2; weak D call: TRBD2 (6 bases). CDR1 and CDR2 (germline): MDHEN, SYDVKM. The CDR3 runs 13 residues. Trimming took off 7 bases at V and 6 bases at J, with 12 bases between the two ends. CDR3 protein: CASIKRRAGELFF. The CDR3 DNA reads TGTGCCAGCATCAAGCGGAGGGCCGGGGAGCTGTTTTTT.

The chain is built from TRBV9 and TRBJ2-1; D may be TRBD2 (5 bases). The CDR3 length is 14 residues. V was trimmed by 6 bases and J by 8 bases, leaving 18 bases between them. From germline, CDR1 is SGDLS and CDR2 YYNGEE. The CDR3 region is CASTFAGMEDEQFF. CDR3 nucleotide sequence: TGTGCCAGCACGTTTGCGGGTATGGAAGATGAGCAGTTCTTC.

This clone was seen a few times. J is TRBJ1-2 and V is TRBV28; D is unresolved. Between the trimmed V and J ends, which lost 6 bases and 7 bases, there was a span of 15 bases. There are 13 residues in the CDR3. Germline CDR1 reads MDHEN; CDR2 reads SYDVKM. CDR3 in DNA: TGTGCCAGCAGGGAAGGTGGGCAGTTTGGCTACACCTTC. Translating it yields CASREGGQFGYTF.

The sample holds one count of this clone. This chain connects TRBV6-6 to TRBJ1-3; D is unclear. CDR3 length equals 15 residues. Germline V gene lookup returns CDR1 MNHNY and CDR2 SVGAGI (reference sequence). Between the trimmed V and J ends, which lost 5 bases and 1 base, there was a span of 12 bases. Here the CDR3 reads CASSGEGLSGNTIYF. The CDR3 DNA reads TGTGCCAGCAGTGGAGAAGGGTTATCTGGAAACACCATATATTTT.

The chain links TRBV7-6 to TRBJ1-3; no firm D call. Germline CDR1 is SGHVS and CDR2 is FNYEAQ. The V and J ends lost 5 bases and 0 bases respectively, with 20 bases between them. The length of the CDR3 is 18 residues. In DNA form, the CDR3 reads TGTGCCAGCAGCCCCATCCAGATTACTTCGAGCTCTGGAAACACCATATATTTT. It yields the protein CASSPIQITSSSGNTIYF. The variable domain in full, with the rest retrieved from reference TRBV7-6 and TRBJ1-3, is GAGVSQSPRYKVTKRGQDVALRCDPISGHVSLYWYRQALGQGPEFLTYFNYEAQQDKSGLPNDRFSAERPEGSISTLTIQRTEQRDSAMYRCASSPIQITSSSGNTIYFGEGSWLTVV.

This clone was seen more than once but under ten times. V usage is TRBV5-8 and J usage is TRBJ2-5; no clear D gene. V gave up 0 bases and J gave up 4 bases, with 10 bases separating them. This CDR3 is 14 amino acids long. The germline CDR1 and CDR2 sequences are SGHTS and YDEGEE. CDR3 region: CASSLAGWGETQYF. CDR3 bases: TGTGCCAGCAGCTTGGCCGGCTGGGGAGAGACCCAGTACTTC.

The chain employs TRBV6-5 and TRBJ2-5; the match to TRBD2 covers 10 bases. CDR1 is MNHEY and CDR2 is SVGAGI in the germline V gene. This CDR3 contains 14 residues. J gave up 5 bases and V 6 bases, and 6 bases lay outside the gene matches. The CDR3 DNA follows: TGTGCCAGCAGATCTAGCGGGGGCCGGGAGACCCAGTACTTC. It specifies CASRSSGGRETQYF.

A few counts support this clone. The chain employs TRBV2 and TRBJ1-6; D gene unclear. This CDR3 has 16 residues. Per germline, CDR1 SNHLY and CDR2 FYNNEI. Trimming took off 4 bases at V and 5 bases at J, with 15 bases between the two ends. CDR3 sequence reads: CASSAHSPANNSPLHF. The CDR3 DNA is TGTGCCAGCAGTGCACACTCCCCAGCAAATAATTCACCCCTCCACTTT.

This rearrangement joins TRBV29-1 to TRBJ1-1, with D maybe TRBD1 (6 bases). Germline V gene data show CDR1 as SQVTM and CDR2 as ANQGSEA. V shed 4 bases and J shed 3 bases, with 12 bases lying between them. This CDR3 spans 13 amino acids. As DNA, the CDR3 is TGCAGCGTTGGGAGGCAGGGGTACACTGAAGCTTTCTTT. It translates to CSVGRQGYTEAFF.

The V and J genes are TRBV10-2 and TRBJ2-7; 8 bases line up with TRBD2. The CDR3 contains 14 residues. Germline V CDR1 and CDR2: WSHSY, SAAADI. V lost 5 bases and J lost 4; bases outside the gene matches: 7. CDR3 residues: CASSKAGGRYEQYF. DNA for the CDR3: TGCGCCAGCAGTAAGGCGGGAGGAAGATACGAGCAGTACTTC.

This sequence joins TRBV14 and TRBJ1-4, with 7 bases lining up with TRBD1. The junction had 4 bases not matched to a gene; V was cut back by 1 base and J by 2 bases. Germline V gene lookup returns CDR1 SGHDN and CDR2 FVKESK. The CDR3 is made up of 16 amino acids. The CDR3 region has the DNA TGTGCCAGCAGCCAAGTTCCGGGACAGACTAATGAAAAACTGTTTTTT. Its protein product is CASSQVPGQTNEKLFF.

A few counts support this clone. CDR3 region: CASSRGAGANVLTF. The CDR3 bases are TGCGCCAGCAGCCGGGGGGCCGGGGCCAACGTCCTGACTTTC. This chain uses TRBV4-1 with TRBJ2-6; D assignment may be TRBD1 or TRBD2 (6 bases each). The CDR3 loop spans 14 amino acids. The germline V and J ends were trimmed by 4 bases and 4 bases, with 8 bases remaining between them. Germline V gives CDR1 MGHRA, CDR2 YSYEKL.

V and J are TRBV10-3 and TRBJ1-3; 7 bases map to TRBD1. The CDR3 is made up of 16 amino acids. V lost 6 bases, J lost 2 bases, and 10 bases stayed unmatched. Germline CDR1 is ENHRY and CDR2 is SYGVKD. The CDR3: CAIRDSNQGAGNTIYF. DNA of the CDR3: TGTGCCATCAGGGATTCAAACCAGGGGGCTGGAAACACCATATATTTT.